The next 21 T cell receptor beta chains were all read from a single sample in a study of blood T cells in healthy people across ages. Using a J-beta primer mix together with a sample-barcoded 5' primer, a second PCR was run for roughly 7 to 12 cycles. TCRdb called the 5' RACE reads again in MiXCR, with one record for every CDR3 protein. This sample carries about 1,400,000 distinct CDR3 sequences, around 39% of them seen once, and the ten largest clones take roughly 7.9%. The sequenced material came from blood. Receptor source: a young woman in good health.

This rearrangement joins TRBV12-3 or TRBV12-4 to TRBJ2-7, with D possibly being TRBD1 (6 bases). V was shortened by 6 bases and J by 3 bases, with 18 bases between the two germline ends. CDR3 length: 15 amino acids. The CDR3 is CASSRHRDIGYEQYF. As DNA, the CDR3 is TGTGCCAGCAGCAGACATCGGGACATCGGCTACGAGCAGTACTTC.

Only one count was recorded for this clonotype. The CDR3 nucleotides read TGCAGTGCTAGAGACCCCCCGGTGGGAGGGTATGAAGCTTTCTTT. This gives the protein CSARDPPVGGYEAFF. This sequence joins TRBV20-1 and TRBJ1-1; D is unclear. Germline V gene sequence: CDR1 DFQATT, CDR2 SNEGSKA (reference sequence). The CDR3 covers 15 residues. V dropped 0 bases and J dropped 7 bases, with 18 bases sitting between them.

V gene TRBV30 combines with J gene TRBJ1-2, with TRBD1 as a possible D gene (5 bases). Trimming took 2 bases from V and 4 from J, leaving 17 bases between them. Germline CDR1 GTSNPN, CDR2 SVGIG (reference sequence). There are 15 residues in the CDR3. The CDR3 DNA is TGTGCCTGGAGTCGGCAGGGACCCTGGGGCTATGGCTACACCTTC. It is translated as CAWSRQGPWGYGYTF.

The gene calls are TRBV10-3 and TRBJ1-1, with D possibly matching TRBD1 (5 bases). This CDR3 is 14 amino acids long. V lost 5 bases, J lost 5 bases, and 15 bases lay in between. The germline V gene has CDR1 ENHRY and CDR2 SYGVKD. This CDR3 reads CAISIGQGETEAFF. CDR3 sequence (DNA): TGTGCCATCAGTATTGGGCAGGGCGAGACTGAAGCTTTCTTT.

This clonotype was detected many times. This chain connects TRBV12-3 or TRBV12-4 to TRBJ2-1; the D gene is possibly TRBD2 (5 bases). CDR3 length: 14 amino acids. The V end was cut by 5 bases, the J end by 5 bases, with 13 bases between. CDR3 region: CASSRGRVDNEQFF. The CDR3 region has the DNA TGTGCCAGCAGTCGGGGAAGGGTCGACAATGAGCAGTTCTTC.

This rearrangement joins TRBV20-1 to TRBJ1-1, with D possibly being TRBD1 (6 bases). CDR3 length equals 15 residues. Trimming pared 0 bases from V and 1 base from J, leaving 12 bases between. Germline CDR1 and CDR2: DFQATT and SNEGSKA (reference sequence). In DNA form, the CDR3 reads TGCAGTGCTAGAGATCAAGGCAGGGGGAACACTGAAGCTTTCTTT. Amino acid sequence: CSARDQGRGNTEAFF.

In regard to this clonotype: Sequence at one end of the junction differs from germline and may be a read error. This chain links TRBV7-2 with TRBJ1-1, with D perhaps TRBD1 (5 bases). This CDR3 spans 14 amino acids. The germline CDR1 and CDR2 sequences are SGHTA and FQGNSA. The DNA of the CDR3 is TGTGCCAGCAGCGCAGGGTCCGTGAACGCTGAAGCTTTCTTT. Translation: CASSAGSVNAEAFF.

The table lists this clonotype with a few counts. The genes are TRBV7-2 and TRBJ2-5; D not certain. There are 13 residues in the CDR3. Germline lookup yields CDR1 SGHTA and CDR2 FQGNSA. V gave up 3 bases and J gave up 0 bases, with 5 bases separating them. DNA of the CDR3: TGTGCCAGCAGCTTCAGGTACCAAGAGACCCAGTACTTC. It yields the protein CASSFRYQETQYF.

The V and J genes are TRBV5-1 and TRBJ2-1; D is unclear. This CDR3 has 13 residues. The germline V gene encodes CDR1 SGHRS and CDR2 YFSETQ. V lost 4 bases, J lost 5 bases, and 10 bases lay in between. The CDR3, as DNA: TGCGCCAGCAGCCTACAGTTGGACAATGAGCAGTTCTTC. Translation: CASSLQLDNEQFF.

This clonotype was counted between two and nine times. The genes are TRBV4-1 and TRBJ2-1; 11 bases line up with TRBD2. The CDR3 totals 16 residues. The V gene end was trimmed by 3 bases and the J gene end by 7 bases; junction bases not matched to a gene: 8. CDR1 and CDR2 from the germline V gene are MGHRA and YSYEKL. The CDR3: CASSHETSGEPNEQFF. Written as DNA, the CDR3 is TGCGCCAGCAGCCACGAGACTAGCGGGGAGCCTAATGAGCAGTTCTTC.

The V call is TRBV28, the J call TRBJ1-5; D is undetermined. The CDR3 has 15 residues. V lost 5 bases and J 1 base, leaving 12 bases between the germline ends. Germline loops: CDR1 MDHEN, CDR2 SYDVKM. DNA of the CDR3: TGTGCCAGCAGTCCCCGCTCTGAGAGCAATCAGCCCCAGCATTTT. As protein: CASSPRSESNQPQHF.

This clonotype was counted between two and nine times. The chain carries TRBV5-1 and TRBJ2-7; 9 bases align to TRBD2. V lost 2 bases, J lost 2 bases, and 5 bases stayed unmatched. The length of the CDR3 is 15 residues. CDR1 and CDR2 from the germline V gene are SGHRS and YFSETQ. For the CDR3, the DNA is TGCGCCAGCAGCTTCGAGACTAGCGGTCCCTACGAGCAGTACTTC. Its translation is CASSFETSGPYEQYF.

This chain links TRBV4-1 with TRBJ1-1, with D possibly TRBD1 on 6 matching bases. With 4 bases removed from V and 2 bases from J, the gap between germline ends came to 17 bases. The germline V gene encodes CDR1 MGHRA and CDR2 YSYEKL. The CDR3 extends over 16 amino acids. The CDR3 here is CASSRVDGGANTEAFF. As DNA, the CDR3 is TGCGCCAGCAGCCGAGTGGATGGGGGGGCCAACACTGAAGCTTTCTTT.

This clonotype was counted once. The CDR3 protein is CASSYSETNEKLFF. Here the CDR3 DNA reads TGTGCCAGCAGTTATTCGGAAACTAATGAAAAACTGTTTTTT. The genes are TRBV6-5 and TRBJ1-4; no definite D call. The V gene's germline CDR1 is MNHEY and CDR2 SVGAGI. V gave up 3 bases and J gave up 1 base, with 6 bases separating them. There are 14 residues in the CDR3.

V gene TRBV4-2 combines with J gene TRBJ2-1; TRBD2 might be the D (7 bases). CDR3 length equals 16 residues. Germline CDR1 and CDR2: LGHNA and YNFKEQ. V lost 2 bases and J 2 bases, leaving 13 bases between the germline ends. Here the CDR3 reads CASSQLAGAAYNEQFF. CDR3 nucleotides: TGTGCCAGCAGCCAATTGGCGGGGGCGGCCTACAATGAGCAGTTCTTC.

The V gene is TRBV6-1, the J gene TRBJ2-7; 11 bases map to TRBD2. CDR3 length: 16 residues. Germline V CDR1 and CDR2: MNHNS, SASEGT. The V segment lost 1 base and the J segment 2 bases; nucleotides outside the gene matches: 4. The CDR3 DNA sequence: TGTGCCAGCAGTGAAGGACTAGCGGGGACGACCTACGAGCAGTACTTC. This codes for CASSEGLAGTTYEQYF.

Turning to this clonotype: The conserved final phenylalanine or tryptophan is absent from the CDR3, which likely points to a read error. The chain employs TRBV2 and TRBJ2-3; D is possibly TRBD2 (5 bases). CDR3 size: 13 residues. The V end was cut by 7 bases, the J end by 2 bases, with 10 bases between. Germline V gene data show CDR1 as SNHLY and CDR2 as FYNNEI. CDR3 sequence reads: CASIGLLTDTQYS. The CDR3, as DNA: TGTGCCAGCATTGGACTCCTCACAGATACGCAGTATTCT.

This clonotype was seen more than once but under ten times. The V call is TRBV11-2, the J call TRBJ2-7; 8 bases line up with TRBD2. This CDR3 spans 15 amino acids. The ends lost 0 bases at V and 4 bases at J; junction bases unmatched: 5. Germline assignment: CDR1 SGHAT and CDR2 FQNNGV. Here the CDR3 reads CASSLDWAGGYEQYF. The CDR3, as DNA: TGTGCCAGCAGCTTAGATTGGGCGGGAGGATACGAGCAGTACTTC.

The chain recombines TRBV28 with TRBJ2-6; TRBD1 might be the D (6 bases). The CDR3 totals 14 residues. The V gene's germline CDR1 is MDHEN and CDR2 SYDVKM. V dropped 8 bases and J dropped 8 bases, with 16 bases sitting between them. CDR3: CASGAPGVSNVLTF. CDR3 coding DNA: TGTGCCAGCGGAGCACCAGGGGTGTCCAACGTCCTGACTTTC. The variable domain in full, completed from reference TRBV28 and TRBJ2-6, reads DVKVTQSSRYLVKRTGEKVFLECVQDMDHENMFWYRQDPGLGLRLIYFSYDVKMKEKGDIPEGYSVSREKKERFSLILESASTNQTSMYLCASGAPGVSNVLTFGAGSRLTVL.

This clonotype was found a few times. This chain joins TRBV20-1 and TRBJ2-3; 7 nucleotides line up with TRBD2. V was clipped by 6 bases and J by 5 bases; unmatched bases: 8. From germline, CDR1 is DFQATT and CDR2 SNEGSKA (reference sequence). This CDR3 has 13 residues. CDR3 in DNA: TGCAGTGCCCTAGCGGTGTCGGGAGATACGCAGTATTTT. Its translation: CSALAVSGDTQYF.

This chain links TRBV10-3 with TRBJ1-2; the D gene is possibly TRBD1 (6 bases). The germline V gene has CDR1 ENHRY and CDR2 SYGVKD. The CDR3 consists of 16 residues. Trimming removed 3 bases from V and 3 bases from J, with 17 bases in between. This chain's CDR3 is CAISDDPLGGHYGYTF. CDR3 in DNA: TGTGCCATCAGTGACGACCCTTTGGGGGGCCACTATGGCTACACCTTC.